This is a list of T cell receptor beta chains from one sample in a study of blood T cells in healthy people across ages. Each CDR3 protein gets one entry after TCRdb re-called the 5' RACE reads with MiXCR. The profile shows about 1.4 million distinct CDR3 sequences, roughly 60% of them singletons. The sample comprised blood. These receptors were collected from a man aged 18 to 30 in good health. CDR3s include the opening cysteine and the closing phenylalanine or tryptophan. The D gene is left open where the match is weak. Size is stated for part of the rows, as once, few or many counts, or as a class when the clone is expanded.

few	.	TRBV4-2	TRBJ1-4	CASSPGSFLFF	TGTGCCAGCAGTCCAGGGAGTTTTCTGTTTTTT
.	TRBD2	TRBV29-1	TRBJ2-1	CSALESGGAGEQFF	TGCAGTGCACTGGAGAGCGGGGGGGCGGGTGAGCAGTTCTTC
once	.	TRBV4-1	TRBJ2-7	CASSQVMGEQYF	TGCGCCAGCAGCCAAGTCATGGGCGAGCAGTACTTC
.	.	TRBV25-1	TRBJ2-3	CASSGSTGTTDTQYF	TGTGCCAGCAGTGGGTCTACCGGAACCACAGATACGCAGTATTTT
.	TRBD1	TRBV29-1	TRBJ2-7	CSVERTGEYEQYF	TGCAGCGTTGAGAGGACAGGGGAATACGAGCAGTACTTC
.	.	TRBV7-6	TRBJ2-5	CASSLEWGRTQYF	TGTGCCAGCAGCTTAGAATGGGGGAGGACCCAGTACTTC
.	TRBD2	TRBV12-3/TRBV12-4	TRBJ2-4	CASSKRTSGEKNIQYF	TGTGCCAGCAGTAAGCGGACTAGCGGGGAGAAAAACATTCAGTACTTC
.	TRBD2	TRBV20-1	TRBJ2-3	CSARAGVGTDTQYF	TGCAGTGCGAGGGCGGGAGTAGGCACAGATACGCAGTATTTT
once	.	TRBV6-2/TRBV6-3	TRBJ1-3	CASSPGPSSGNTIYF	TGTGCCAGCAGCCCCGGGCCTTCCTCTGGAAACACCATATATTTT
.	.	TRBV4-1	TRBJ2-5	CASSQGWRVQETQYF	TGCGCCAGCAGCCAAGGGTGGCGGGTACAAGAGACCCAGTACTTC
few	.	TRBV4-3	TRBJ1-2	CASSQDDDRSYGYTF	TGCGCCAGCAGCCAAGATGATGACAGGTCCTATGGCTACACCTTC
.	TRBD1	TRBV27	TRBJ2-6	CASSRQAGTAGANVLTF	TGTGCCAGCAGTCGCCAAGCCGGGACAGCTGGGGCCAACGTCCTGACTTTC
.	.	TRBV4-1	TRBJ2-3	CASSQDQLDRPKDTQYF	TGCGCCAGCAGCCAAGATCAGTTGGACAGACCCAAAGATACGCAGTATTTT
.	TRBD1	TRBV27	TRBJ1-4	CASSLGQGDEKLFF	TGTGCCAGCAGTTTGGGACAGGGGGATGAAAAACTGTTTTTT
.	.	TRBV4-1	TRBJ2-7	CASSLIIGDAAYEQYF	TGCGCCAGCAGCTTGATCATTGGGGACGCCGCCTACGAGCAGTACTTC
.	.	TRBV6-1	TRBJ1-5	CASDSGDQPQHF	TGTGCCAGCGATTCAGGGGACCAGCCCCAGCATTTT
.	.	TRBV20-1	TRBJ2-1	CSARDGESSYNEQFF	TGCAGTGCTAGAGACGGCGAGAGCTCCTACAATGAGCAGTTCTTC
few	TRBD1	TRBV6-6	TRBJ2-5	CASRSPGTARETQYF	TGTGCCAGCAGGTCACCCGGGACAGCGAGGGAGACCCAGTACTTC
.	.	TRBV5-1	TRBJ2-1	CASSETTEQFF	TGCGCCAGCAGCGAGACTACGGAGCAGTTCTTC
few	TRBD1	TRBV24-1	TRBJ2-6	CATSDLEIGTGIGANVLTF	TGTGCCACCAGTGATTTGGAAATTGGGACAGGGATTGGGGCCAACGTCCTGACTTTC
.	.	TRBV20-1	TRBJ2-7	CSATRSLGEQYF	TGCAGTGCTACCAGGAGTCTTGGGGAGCAGTACTTC
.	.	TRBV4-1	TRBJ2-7	CASSQFSAGAYEQYF	TGCGCCAGCAGCCAATTTTCGGCAGGGGCCTACGAGCAGTACTTC
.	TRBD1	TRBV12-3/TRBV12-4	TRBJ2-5	CASSHLVWDSQETQYF	TGTGCCAGCAGTCATCTGGTCTGGGACAGCCAAGAGACCCAGTACTTC
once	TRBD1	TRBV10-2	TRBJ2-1	CASRQGQYLQDEQFF	TGCGCCAGCAGACAGGGACAGTATTTACAAGATGAGCAGTTCTTC
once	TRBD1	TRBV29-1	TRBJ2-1	CSGWTGGLYNEQFF	TGCAGCGGGTGGACAGGGGGCCTGTACAATGAGCAGTTCTTC
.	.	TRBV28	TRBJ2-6	CASSLHDSGANVLTF	TGTGCCAGCAGTTTACACGATTCTGGGGCCAACGTCCTGACTTTC
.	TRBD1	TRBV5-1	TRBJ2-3	CASSLATGAGTDTQYF	TGCGCCAGCAGCTTGGCGACAGGGGCAGGAACAGATACGCAGTATTTT
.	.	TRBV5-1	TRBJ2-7	CASGLQGGWEQYF	TGCGCCAGCGGCTTGCAGGGAGGATGGGAGCAGTACTTC
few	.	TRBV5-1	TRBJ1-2	CASSSGQKLHGYTF	TGCGCCAGCAGCTCCGGACAGAAACTCCATGGCTACACCTTC
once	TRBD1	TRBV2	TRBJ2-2	CASTTGQGNTGELFF	TGTGCCAGCACCACGGGACAGGGGAACACCGGGGAGCTGTTTTTT
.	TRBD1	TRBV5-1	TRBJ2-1	CVSSLGQGMNEQFF	TGCGTCAGCAGCCTGGGACAGGGGATGAATGAGCAGTTCTTC
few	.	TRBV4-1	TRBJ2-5	CASSQGQQQETQYF	TGCGCCAGCAGCCAAGGACAGCAGCAAGAGACCCAGTACTTC
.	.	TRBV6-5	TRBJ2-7	CASSYSSIQRGYEQYF	TGTGCCAGCAGTTACTCGTCGATCCAGCGTGGTTACGAGCAGTACTTC
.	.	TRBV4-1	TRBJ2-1	CASSQLVDEQFF	TGCGCCAGCAGCCAATTGGTAGATGAGCAGTTCTTC
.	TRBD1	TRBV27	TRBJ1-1	CASSFGRAGGTEAFF	TGTGCCAGCAGTTTTGGTAGGGCAGGGGGCACTGAAGCTTTCTTT
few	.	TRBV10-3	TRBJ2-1	CAISESGKSSYNEQFF	TGTGCCATCAGTGAGTCCGGGAAGAGCTCCTACAATGAGCAGTTCTTC
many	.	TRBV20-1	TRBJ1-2	CSARVTTGPDGYTF	TGCAGTGCTAGAGTAACGACTGGGCCTGATGGCTACACCTTC
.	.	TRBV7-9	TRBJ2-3	CASSLGTSRTYTDTQYF	TGTGCCAGCAGCTTAGGGACGAGCCGGACCTACACAGATACGCAGTATTTT
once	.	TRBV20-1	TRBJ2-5	CSVSVETQYF	TGCAGTGTTAGTGTTGAGACCCAGTACTTC
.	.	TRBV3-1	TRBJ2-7	CDSSQGHEQYF	TGTGACAGCAGCCAGGGCCACGAGCAGTACTTC
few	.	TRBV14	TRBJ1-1	CASSQVRENTEAFF	TGTGCCAGCAGCCAAGTCCGGGAGAACACTGAAGCTTTCTTT
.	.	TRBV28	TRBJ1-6	CASRPGAGNSPLHF	TGTGCCAGCCGCCCAGGGGCAGGCAATTCACCCCTCCACTTT
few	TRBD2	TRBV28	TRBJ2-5	CASSAPTAGSGGETQYF	TGTGCCAGCTCCGCCCCTACAGCGGGAAGTGGAGGAGAGACCCAGTACTTC
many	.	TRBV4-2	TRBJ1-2	CASSPREGEGYGYTF	TGTGCCAGCAGCCCCCGTGAGGGGGAAGGGTATGGCTACACCTTC
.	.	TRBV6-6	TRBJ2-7	CVAGFEQYF	TGTGTCGCTGGCTTCGAGCAGTACTTC
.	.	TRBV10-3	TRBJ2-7	CAISESPGDSYEQYF	TGTGCCATCAGTGAGTCGCCAGGGGACTCCTACGAGCAGTACTTC
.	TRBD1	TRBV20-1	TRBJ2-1	CSAKGQGYNEQFF	TGCAGTGCTAAGGGACAGGGGTACAATGAGCAGTTCTTC
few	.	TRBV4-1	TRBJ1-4	CASSQEGRTDFNEKLFF	TGCGCCAGCAGCCAAGAAGGCCGGACAGACTTTAATGAAAAACTGTTTTTT
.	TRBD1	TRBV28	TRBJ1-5	CASSNPDRGKGQPQHF	TGTGCCAGCAGCAACCCGGACAGGGGGAAGGGTCAGCCCCAGCATTTT
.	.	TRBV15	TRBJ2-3	CATSKGVVGTDTQYF	TGTGCCACCAGCAAAGGGGTAGTGGGAACAGATACGCAGTATTTT
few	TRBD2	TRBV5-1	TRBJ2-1	CASSAGLSGGYNEQFF	TGCGCCAGCAGCGCCGGATTAAGCGGGGGTTACAATGAGCAGTTCTTC
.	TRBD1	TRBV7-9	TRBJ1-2	CASSSMTGAGGYTF	TGTGCCAGCAGCTCAATGACAGGGGCCGGTGGCTACACCTTC
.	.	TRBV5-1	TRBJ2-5	CASTPRGGGRLETQYF	TGCGCCAGCACCCCACGGGGAGGGGGGCGATTAGAGACCCAGTACTTC
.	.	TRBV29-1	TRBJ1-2	CSVENRQNYGYTF	TGCAGCGTTGAGAACAGGCAAAACTATGGCTACACCTTC
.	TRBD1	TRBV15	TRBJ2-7	CVTSSRQGGEQYF	TGTGTCACCAGCAGTCGACAGGGCGGCGAGCAGTACTTC
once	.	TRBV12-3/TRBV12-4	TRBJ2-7	CASSSGGYVQYF	TGTGCCAGCAGTTCCGGGGGTTACGTGCAGTACTTC
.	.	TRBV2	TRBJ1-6	CASSSGGGISPLHF	TGTGCCAGCAGTTCTGGGGGCGGAATTTCACCCCTCCACTTT
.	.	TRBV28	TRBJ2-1	CASSFAGSDEQFF	TGTGCCAGCAGTTTTGCCGGCAGTGATGAGCAGTTCTTC
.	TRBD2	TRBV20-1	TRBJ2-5	CSAFPGTSKETQYF	TGCAGTGCTTTCCCCGGGACTAGCAAAGAGACCCAGTACTTC